Listed below are T cell receptor beta chains from one sample, sequenced in a study of T cells in narcolepsy. Sequencing used immunoSEQ multiplex PCR; TCRdb keeps in-frame clones, though not all of them. The sample has about 29,000 clones; around 87% are singletons. Sequencing was done on a sample of memory (CD45RA-) CD4+ T cells from blood. The source is a human donor in good health. CDR3s include the opening cysteine and the closing phenylalanine or tryptophan. Fields, in order: D gene, J gene, V gene, CDR3 DNA, CDR3 protein. D genes are given only for firm matches.

-	TRBJ1-5	TRBV21-1	TGTGCCAGCTCCAAATCAGGGGGCAATCAGCCCCAGCATTTT	CASSKSGGNQPQHF
-	TRBJ1-4	TRBV6-6	TGTGCCAGCAGTTTGACAGGATATGAAAAACTGTTTTTT	CASSLTGYEKLFF
-	TRBJ1-6	TRBV30	TGTGCCTGGACTACCGGGACACATAATTCACCCCTCCACTTT	CAWTTGTHNSPLHF
TRBD1	TRBJ1-2	TRBV19	TGTGCCAGTAGCGCGACCTTCAACCGACAGGGCTTCTATGGCTACACCTTC	CASSATFNRQGFYGYTF
-	TRBJ2-1	TRBV7-2	TGTGCCAGCAGCTTTACTCTAGAGCAGTTCTTC	CASSFTLEQFF
-	TRBJ2-2	TRBV2	TGTGCCAGCAGCCAGGGGTGGGAGCTGTTTTTT	CASSQGWELFF
TRBD2	TRBJ2-1	TRBV25-1	TGTGCCAGCACCTCTGGGGCTAGCGGGAGTAGGAATGAGCAGTTCTTC	CASTSGASGSRNEQFF
-	TRBJ2-7	TRBV30	TGTGCCTGGAGGGTGGGGGGGCGTTACGAGCAGTACTTC	CAWRVGGRYEQYF
TRBD2	TRBJ2-1	TRBV30	TGTGCCTGGAGTGTACAAGCGGGAAGGGTGAATGAGCAGTTCTTC	CAWSVQAGRVNEQFF
-	TRBJ2-7	TRBV19	TGTGCCAGTAGTATAGGGACGGACTACGAGCAGTACTTC	CASSIGTDYEQYF
-	TRBJ1-1	TRBV6-1	TGTGCCAGCAGGGGGCAACAAAATGAAGCTTTCTTT	CASRGQQNEAFF
-	TRBJ2-2	TRBV5-1	TGCGCCAGCAGCTTGCTTCCCGGGGAGCTGTTTTTT	CASSLLPGELFF
-	TRBJ1-1	TRBV6-1	TGTGCCACCAGTGAGGGTTTCCCTGAAGCTTTCTTT	CATSEGFPEAFF
-	TRBJ1-3	TRBV5-5	TGTGCCAGCAGCGAGCCTGGAAACACCATATATTTT	CASSEPGNTIYF
TRBD2	TRBJ2-7	TRBV4-2	TGTGCCAGCAGCCGACTAGCGGGGGCCCCTTATTCCTACGAGCAGTACTTC	CASSRLAGAPYSYEQYF
-	TRBJ1-3	TRBV6-1	TGTGCCAGCAGTGGGACTCACCCCGGCTCTGGAAACACCATATATTTT	CASSGTHPGSGNTIYF
TRBD1	TRBJ2-2	TRBV11-2	TGTGCCAGCAGCTCCGCGACAGGGTACACCGGGGAGCTGTTTTTT	CASSSATGYTGELFF
-	TRBJ1-3	TRBV30	TGTGCCTGGTCCCCTGGGCTCTCTGGAAACACCATATATTTT	CAWSPGLSGNTIYF
-	TRBJ2-7	TRBV7-9	TGTGCCAGCAGCCCATCAGGGGATTCCTACGAGCAGTACTTC	CASSPSGDSYEQYF